What follows describes a single T cell receptor beta chain. Its antigen is still unknown. This CDR3 has 18 amino acids. The V gene end was trimmed by 2 bases and the J gene end by 6 bases; junction bases not matched to a gene: 7. Germline assignment: CDR1 MGHDK and CDR2 SYGVNS. In the PCR, 60 Vbeta and 13 Jbeta primers were used. Profiling relied on immunoSEQ multiplex PCR, and the TCRdb table lists in-frame clones only, not all of them. Among approximately 120,000 clones listed, 65% to 90% were seen once. The data originate from a study of cytomegalovirus exposure and HLA in healthy donors. Across the study: In an early release, HLA-typed donors contributed 75 million to 85 million unique TCR sequences. Genotyping showed 70% to 90% of roughly 400 donors falling in the Caucasian-associated ancestry cluster. Study results and caveats: Some segments of the V type, notably TRBV6-2 and TRBV6-3, were excluded as indistinguishable.

Those who donated were healthy bone marrow donors. This receptor was obtained from a woman aged 25 to 39 in good health and CMV-seronegative. Specimen: PBMCs. V usage is TRBV25-1 and J usage is TRBJ2-1; 16 nucleotides line up with TRBD2. CDR3 protein: CASSEGGLAGGPINEQFF. Here the CDR3 DNA reads TGTGCCAGCAGTGAAGGGGGACTAGCGGGAGGGCCGATCAATGAGCAGTTCTTC.